This TCR beta chain is from a study of PD-1 blockade in classical Hodgkin lymphoma. Study-level results: Significant TCR diversity gains by C4D1 occurred in CD4+ but not CD8+ cells. Newly diagnosed and completely responding patients shared comparable baseline diversity.

Sequencing used immunoSEQ multiplex PCR; TCRdb keeps in-frame clones, though not all of them. The table records approximately 99,000 clones, roughly 87% of them present only once. About this clone itself: No antigen is known for it.

The CDR3 is 17 residues long. V was clipped by 4 bases and J by 2 bases; unmatched bases: 12. CDR1 and CDR2 (germline): MDHEN, SYDVKM. Every patient experienced relapse after autologous stem cell transplantation, and brentuximab vedotin exposure varied. The TCR comes from a human donor with classical Hodgkin lymphoma. This specimen consisted of peripheral blood mononuclear cells (PBMCs), obtained before the second cycle of nivolumab. The J gene is TRBJ2-3, the V gene TRBV28, with 7 bases identical to TRBD2. CDR3 nucleotides: TGTGCCAGCAGTTCGACATTAGCGGGTGACTACACAGATACGCAGTATTTT. It specifies CASSSTLAGDYTDTQYF.